These T cell receptor beta chains were read from a single sample in a study of blood T cell repertoires in COVID-19. Libraries were prepared by immunoSEQ multiplex PCR; TCRdb keeps only in-frame clonotypes and omits some of them. The sample holds 230,000 or so clones, 80% to 90% seen once. The specimen sequenced was peripheral blood. The receptors here all came from a middle-aged woman who had recovered from COVID-19. The conserved cysteine and the conserved F or W are not part of the CDR3 here. Some rows have no size entry. The others give once, few or many, or a class for an expanded clone.

V gene	clone size	CDR3 length	CDR3 protein
TRBV2	NA	13	ASSLEGTVKNIQY
TRBV28	few	15	ASSFGIFGQGNSPLH
TRBV20-1	NA	12	SASTGDSNQPQH
TRBV9	NA	14	ASSVSVRGGTDTQY
TRBV28	NA	13	ASSWDNTPDYGYT
TRBV4-3	NA	15	ASSQGMAGSAKNIQY
TRBV6-1	NA	13	ASSEPGLSSYEQY
TRBV7-2	NA	14	ASSFGGRESNQPQH
TRBV28	NA	13	ASSFPGRGDEKLF
TRBV25-1	NA	16	ASSGPWDRGSWANVLT
TRBV18	NA	11	ASSPRGGTEAF
TRBV28	NA	13	ASSFTGYSYNEQF
TRBV28	once	13	ASRPYRDWNTEAF
TRBV3-1/TRBV3-2	NA	13	ASSPRGSGANVLT
TRBV20-1	NA	10	SASTGSEAQH
TRBV28	NA	12	ASRPGQASYEQY
TRBV19	NA	11	ASSISRDTEAF
TRBV20-1	NA	12	SASSSGVNNEQF
TRBV6-5	NA	9	ANGRGHEQY
TRBV7-9	NA	13	ASSLAGFSGEKLF
TRBV18	NA	12	ASSLGVRAAGYT
TRBV2	NA	14	ASSARGGGAWTTQY
TRBV7-2	NA	10	ASSPGNQPQH
TRBV27	NA	10	ASRPTTGELF
TRBV2	NA	12	ASSGSRGWNEQF
TRBV7-2	once	15	ASSLVAGGSYTGELF
TRBV12-5	NA	15	ASGLGPGLVPSDTQY
TRBV10-1	NA	13	ASSPGLAGIEEQY
TRBV12-3/TRBV12-4	NA	11	ASSTDRGNEQF
TRBV7-8	NA	13	ASSLDEGAVSPLH
TRBV7-9	NA	14	ASSLGTGFQGTEAF
TRBV19	NA	12	ASSFLGQASGYT
TRBV3-1/TRBV3-2	few	15	ASQHGPGQGVFTEAF
TRBV10-3	once	13	AISVGLAETDTQY
TRBV28	once	12	ASRGTVGLEKLF
TRBV7-6	NA	11	ASSLGPRVEAF
TRBV11-2	NA	13	ASSITGGMNTEAF